The entry below describes one TCR beta chain. The repertoire was sequenced with immunoSEQ multiplex PCR; TCRdb's copy has only in-frame clones and lacks some. The data show over 850,000 clones, with 70% to 80% seen just once and under 0.6% held by the top ten. This record comes from a study of shared clonotypes between healthy human individuals. Turning to the study itself: CD4 naive and CD4 memory each took three plates per donor, while CD8 naive took two and CD8 memory one.

The germline V gene encodes CDR1 WNHNN and CDR2 SYGVQD (reference sequence). The V gene lost 4 bases and the J gene lost 7 bases, with 32 bases spanning the gap. The length of the CDR3 is 19 residues. The material sequenced was memory CD4+ T cells from PBMCs. The subset: CD45RA-negative fraction. This chain links TRBV10-1 with TRBJ2-7, with D maybe TRBD1 (8 bases). This clonotype was obtained from a young man in good health. Some clones in this sample may be carry-over from other donors' samples. The DNA for the CDR3 is TGCGCCAGCAGTGGGGACAGGAGACAGCCCGGGACTACCCCTTATGAGCAGTACTTC. Residues: CASSGDRRQPGTTPYEQYF.